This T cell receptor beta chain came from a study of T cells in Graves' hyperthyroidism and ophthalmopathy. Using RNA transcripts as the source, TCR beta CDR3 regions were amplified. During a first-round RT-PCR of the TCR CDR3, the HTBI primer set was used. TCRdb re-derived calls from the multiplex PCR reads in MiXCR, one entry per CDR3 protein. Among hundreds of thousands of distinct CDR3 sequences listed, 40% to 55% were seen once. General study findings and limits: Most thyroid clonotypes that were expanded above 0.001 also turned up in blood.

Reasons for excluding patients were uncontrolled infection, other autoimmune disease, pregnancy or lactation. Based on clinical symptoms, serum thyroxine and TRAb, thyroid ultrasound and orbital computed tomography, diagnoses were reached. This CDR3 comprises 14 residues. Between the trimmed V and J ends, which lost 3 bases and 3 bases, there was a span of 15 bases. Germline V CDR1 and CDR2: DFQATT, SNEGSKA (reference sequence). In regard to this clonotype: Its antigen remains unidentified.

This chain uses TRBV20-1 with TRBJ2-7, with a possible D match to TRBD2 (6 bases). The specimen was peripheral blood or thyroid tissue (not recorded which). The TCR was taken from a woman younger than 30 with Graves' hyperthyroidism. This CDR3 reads CSARAGGLLYEQYF. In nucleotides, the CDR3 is TGCAGTGCTAGGGCTGGCGGACTACTCTACGAGCAGTACTTC.